What follows are 6 T cell receptor beta chains derived from one specimen sequenced in a study of T cells after yellow fever vaccination. Via MiXCR, TCRdb re-called the 5' RACE reads, giving one row per CDR3 protein. The table records 620,000 or so distinct CDR3 sequences, 12% of them present only once. Source: PBMCs, taken on the day of the yellow fever booster vaccination. The receptors were sampled from a man aged 25-45 years who received the YFV17D yellow fever vaccine.

This clonotype appeared many times. The chain recombines TRBV11-2 with TRBJ2-7; 7 bases line up with TRBD1. The CDR3 totals 14 residues. In germline, CDR1 is SGHAT, CDR2 FQNNGV. V was pared by 2 bases and J by 6 bases, with 7 bases of the junction left unmatched. The CDR3 sequence: CASSLRQGFGEQYF. CDR3 bases: TGTGCCAGCAGCTTAAGACAGGGCTTTGGCGAGCAGTACTTC.

The chain is built from TRBV6-1 and TRBJ1-4, with unresolved D. Trimming pared 2 bases from V and 4 bases from J, leaving 20 bases between. Germline values: CDR1 MNHNS, CDR2 SASEGT. The CDR3 is made up of 18 amino acids. In DNA, the CDR3 is TGTGCCAGCAGTGAAAAGAGGAGGGTCCCGACGCATAATGAAAAACTGTTTTTT. This codes for CASSEKRRVPTHNEKLFF.

This clonotype has only a few counts. The chain combines TRBV4-3 with TRBJ1-2; tentatively, D is TRBD1 (5 bases). CDR1 is LGHNA and CDR2 is YSLEER in the germline V gene. This CDR3 comprises 15 residues. Trimming stripped 1 base from V and 4 bases from J, with 13 bases between. The CDR3 DNA reads as TGCGCCAGCAGCCAAGGGGGAGGGACCCCCTATGGCTACACCTTC. Residues: CASSQGGGTPYGYTF.

This clonotype has only a few counts. This chain connects TRBV6-5 to TRBJ2-7, with TRBD1 identical over 7 bases. This CDR3 contains 13 residues. V lost 0 bases and J lost 6; bases outside the gene matches: 2. Germline V gene data show CDR1 as MNHEY and CDR2 as SVGAGI. This CDR3 reads CASSYSGTVEQYF. The CDR3 bases are TGTGCCAGCAGTTACTCGGGGACAGTCGAGCAGTACTTC.

In its sample, this clonotype was seen a few times. The J gene is TRBJ2-1, the V gene TRBV29-1; D uncertain. This CDR3 is 15 amino acids long. Germline CDR1 and CDR2: SQVTM and ANQGSEA. Trimming shortened V by 1 base and J by 0 bases, and 10 bases separated the two germline ends. CDR3 region: CSVEVQQSSYNEQFF. The CDR3 coding sequence is TGCAGCGTTGAAGTTCAGCAGAGCTCCTACAATGAGCAGTTCTTC.

This clonotype appeared many times. V usage is TRBV5-1 and J usage is TRBJ2-5; TRBD2 is a possible D gene (5 bases). CDR3 length equals 14 residues. Trimming took off 0 bases at V and 3 bases at J, with 9 bases between the two ends. From germline, CDR1 is SGHRS and CDR2 YFSETQ. CDR3 DNA sequence: TGCGCCAGCAGCTTGGATTCGGGAAAAGAGACCCAGTACTTC. Translated, it gives CASSLDSGKETQYF.